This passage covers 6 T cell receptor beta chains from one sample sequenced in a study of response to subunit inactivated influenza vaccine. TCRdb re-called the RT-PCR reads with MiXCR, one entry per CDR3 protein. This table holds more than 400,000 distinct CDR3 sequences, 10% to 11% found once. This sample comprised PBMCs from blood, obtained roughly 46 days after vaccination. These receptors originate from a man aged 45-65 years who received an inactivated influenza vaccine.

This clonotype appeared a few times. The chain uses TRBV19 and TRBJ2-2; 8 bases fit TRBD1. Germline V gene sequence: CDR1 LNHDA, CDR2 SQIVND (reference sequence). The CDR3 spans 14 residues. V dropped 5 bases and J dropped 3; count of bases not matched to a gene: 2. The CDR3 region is CASSQGAYTGELFF. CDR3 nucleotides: TGTGCCAGTAGTCAGGGGGCGTACACCGGGGAGCTGTTTTTT.

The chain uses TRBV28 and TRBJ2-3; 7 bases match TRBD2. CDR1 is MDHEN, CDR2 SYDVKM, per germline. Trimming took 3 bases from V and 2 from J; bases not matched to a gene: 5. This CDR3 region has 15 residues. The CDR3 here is CASSFTGTNTDTQYF. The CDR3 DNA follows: TGTGCCAGCAGTTTTACGGGGACTAACACAGATACGCAGTATTTT.

This chain's CDR3 is CASSLNRGLDEQYF. The DNA for the CDR3 is TGTGCCAGCAGCTTAAACAGGGGGCTGGACGAGCAGTACTTC. The chain employs TRBV7-2 and TRBJ2-7; 9 positions match TRBD1. The germline CDR1 and CDR2 sequences are SGHTA and FQGNSA. The V gene end was trimmed by 2 bases and the J gene end by 5 bases; junction bases not matched to a gene: 4. CDR3 length equals 14 residues.

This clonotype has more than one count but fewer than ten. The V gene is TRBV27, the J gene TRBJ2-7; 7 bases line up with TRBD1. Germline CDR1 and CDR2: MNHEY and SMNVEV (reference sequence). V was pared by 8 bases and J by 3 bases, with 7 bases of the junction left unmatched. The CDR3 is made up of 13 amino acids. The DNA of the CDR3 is TGTGCCAGCCGACAGGGTTCATACTACGAGCAGTACTTC. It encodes CASRQGSYYEQYF.

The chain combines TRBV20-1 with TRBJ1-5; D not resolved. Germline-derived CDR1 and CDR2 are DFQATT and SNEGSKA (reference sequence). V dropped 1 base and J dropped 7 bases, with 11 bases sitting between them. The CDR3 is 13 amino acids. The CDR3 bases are TGCAGTGCTAGAGCTTTATCGGGGCAGCCCCAGCATTTT. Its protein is CSARALSGQPQHF.

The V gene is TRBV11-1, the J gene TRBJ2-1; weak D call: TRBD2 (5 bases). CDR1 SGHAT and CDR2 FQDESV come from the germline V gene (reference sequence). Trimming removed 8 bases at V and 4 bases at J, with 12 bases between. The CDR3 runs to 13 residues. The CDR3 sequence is CASGGHPYNEQFF. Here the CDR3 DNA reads TGTGCCAGCGGCGGGCATCCATACAATGAGCAGTTCTTC. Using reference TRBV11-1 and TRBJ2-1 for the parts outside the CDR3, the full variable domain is EAEVAQSPRYKITEKSQAVAFWCDPISGHATLYWYRQILGQGPELLVQFQDESVVDDSQLPKDRFSAERLKGVDSTLKIQPAELGDSAMYLCASGGHPYNEQFFGPGTRLTVL.